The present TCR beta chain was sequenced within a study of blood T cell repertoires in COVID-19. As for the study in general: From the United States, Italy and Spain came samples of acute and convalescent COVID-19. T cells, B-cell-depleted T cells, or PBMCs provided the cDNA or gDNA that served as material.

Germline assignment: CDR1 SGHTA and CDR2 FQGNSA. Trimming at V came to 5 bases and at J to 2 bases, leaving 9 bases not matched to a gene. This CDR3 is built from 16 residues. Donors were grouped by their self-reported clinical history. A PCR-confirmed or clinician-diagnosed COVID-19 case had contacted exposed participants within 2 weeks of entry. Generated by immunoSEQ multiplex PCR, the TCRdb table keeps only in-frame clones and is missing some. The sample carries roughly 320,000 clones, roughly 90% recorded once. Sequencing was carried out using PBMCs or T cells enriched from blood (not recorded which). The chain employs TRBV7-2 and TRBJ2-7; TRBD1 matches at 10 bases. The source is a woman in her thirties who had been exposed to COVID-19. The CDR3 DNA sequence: TGTGCCAGCAGCACAGTGCCGGGACAGGGGCCCTACGAGCAGTACTTC. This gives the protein CASSTVPGQGPYEQYF. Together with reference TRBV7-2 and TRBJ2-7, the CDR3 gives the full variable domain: GAGVSQSPSNKVTEKGKDVELRCDPISGHTALYWYRQSLGQGLEFLIYFQGNSAPDKSGLPSDRFSAERTGGSVSTLTIQRTQQEDSAVYLCASSTVPGQGPYEQYFGPGTRLTVT.